A selection of T cell receptor beta chains follows, all from one sample in a study of blood T cell repertoires in COVID-19. The repertoire was sequenced with immunoSEQ multiplex PCR; TCRdb's copy has only in-frame clones and lacks some. The table includes under 80,000 clones, 80% to 90% detected once. The sample consisted of peripheral blood. The source of these receptors is a man in his 60s with acute or convalescent COVID-19. The CDR3 runs from the conserved cysteine through the conserved F or W.

V,CDR3
TRBV15,CATSRSAQGSTEAFF
TRBV11-2,CASSTTGVYGYTF
TRBV19,CASNRQGMNTEAFF
TRBV30,CAWSRPGELFF
TRBV6-5,CASSSSGGDTDTQYF
TRBV30,CALRSMNTEAFF
TRBV7-2,CASSLAQDTDTQYF
TRBV6-5,CASSYAGQGVNIQYF
TRBV9,CASSRRAGTSNTEAFF
TRBV29-1,CSGRTSGWNEQFF
TRBV27,CASSSPAGFYNEQFF
TRBV7-2,CASSLQGAGGYTF
TRBV27,CASSLDRDRGSYEQYF
TRBV27,CASTNSPGGGYTF
TRBV10-2,CASRVGTGTIYEQYF
TRBV5-1,CASSLTSNTDTQYF
TRBV4-1,CASSQTLAEPYEQYF
TRBV10-3,CAISVTLGGGREGAFF
TRBV19,CASSIRGNEQFF
TRBV18,CASSLPRGQTTEAFF
TRBV19,CASSIDQPSEGGGNQPQHF
TRBV30,CAWSVGGIGNQPQHF
TRBV7-6,CASSRDTGTYEQYF
TRBV6-5,CASRRGGEENTIYF
TRBV18,CASSPMTSGVVGSGELFF
TRBV23-1,CASSLLIADTQYF
TRBV11-2,CASSLGAGRTEAFF
TRBV7-9,CASSSSNTGVGQPQHF
TRBV6-5,CATLGVTGNSPLHF
TRBV10-3,CAIRGRGTGELFF
TRBV30,CAWSSSGRQATQYF
TRBV9,CASSVLGGGYTF
TRBV4-3,CASSQDRAYEQYF
TRBV25-1,CASSTLNSPLHF
TRBV24-1,CATSDSIAVSYNEQFF
TRBV27,CASGRLGGRANTEAFF
TRBV7-4,CASSAEGDSGLPSGNTIYF
TRBV4-1,CASSQAAAGLNSPLHF
TRBV14,CASSQGTGGNQPQHF
TRBV7-2,CASSFSGEASYGYTF
TRBV27,CASSYGGQGTEAFF
TRBV3-1/TRBV3-2,CASSPGEQETQYF
TRBV7-2,CASSLARLAGSAYEQYF
TRBV7-3,CASSPEGSGGYTF
TRBV7-9,CASQTGQTAAEKLFF
TRBV6-5,CASERGTGGYYGYTF
TRBV7-2,CASSLAGTGEKLFF
TRBV10-2,CASSAAEGAPQPQHF